This T cell receptor beta chain came from a study of T-cell memory formation after mild COVID-19 (dated by TCRdb to 2020 to 2022). About the investigation overall: TCR sequence clusters from the two donors were largely donor specific. Longitudinal TCRalpha and TCRbeta repertoire sequencing tracked T-cell clones expanding and contracting after mild COVID-19 in a couple of donors. Two young, previously healthy adult volunteers made up the cohort, one male and one female.

Sequencing relied on an Illumina NovaSeq 6000. Using 5'RACE with constant-segment primers, TCRalpha and TCRbeta cDNA libraries were constructed, with sample barcodes and unique molecular identifiers added in the process. Trizol reagent was used to extract RNA from every sample. Amplification of the libraries took two PCR steps, and the second step added a second sample barcode plus Illumina TruSeq adapters. The libraries were sequenced on an Illumina NovaSeq using 2 x 150 bp paired-end reads. The authors processed their data as follows. Reads were demultiplexed and collapsed into UMI-guided consensus sequences with migec v1.2.7. Using mixcr v2.1.11, the UMI consensuses were aligned to TRA and TRB V and J templates and assembled into clonotypes. A clonotype was counted as expanded or contracted only if both edgeR and NoisET called the change significant, with noise models trained on biological replicates. For edgeR calls, a false discovery rate-adjusted p below 0.01 and a log2 fold-change threshold of 1 were applied. As an exploratory analysis of dynamics, PCA with hierarchical clustering was applied to max-normalized trajectories of the 1000 most abundant clonotypes. Each responding clone was given a CD4 or CD8 phenotype based on the CD4+ and CD8+ repertoires, which had been sequenced separately. Using fastp trimming at Q25 and MiXCR clonotype assembly, TCRdb reanalyzed the public sequencing data and kept in-frame beta chains. Rows merge per CDR3 protein into single entries with the most common DNA and genes. TCRdb, not the authors, supplied the V and J calls. The sample table holds almost 350,000 distinct CDR3 sequences, of which under 25% were seen once. 21% of the sample rests with the top ten.

The CDR3 runs 15 amino acids, cysteine and phenylalanine included. Only the CDR3 part of the read is kept: 45 bases, read in frame from the first base. V is cut by 3 bases and J by 4 bases, and the space between the germline ends is 16 bases. The germline V gene (reference sequence) sets CDR1 to DFQATT and CDR2 to SNEGSKA. Beyond this particular receptor, the publication reports: Some responding clones were detected in pre-infection memory, suggesting pre-existing cross-reactive memory T cells joined the SARS-CoV-2 response. Contracting CD4+ clones appeared mostly in the CM and EM memory subsets, whereas CD8+ clones were enriched in EMRA. From day 15 to 85, contracting clones showed balanced CD4/CD8 phenotypes, whereas a second wave of clones that expanded from day 15 to 37 leaned towards CD4+. SARS-CoV-2 specificity was not confirmed for the second-wave clones peaking on day 37. Only a couple of mild cases were covered in the study, and larger cohorts including severe cases with pre-infection samples were considered necessary.

Ficoll-Paque density gradient centrifugation was used to isolate PBMCs. A word on this clonotype: There is no known antigen for this receptor. Nothing much larger sits one base from this clone, and base qualities are not available.

The TCR was taken from a man aged 18 to 30 who had mild COVID-19 (a few samples of this study predate the infection). The sample titles of this study are shuffled in the database, so cell type and time point are left out; the donor was told from shared clones. The specimen was PBMCs or a T cell subset sorted from them (not recorded which). The chain is encoded by TRBV20-1 joined to TRBJ1-5; the D gene is perhaps TRBD1, from 6 matching bases. The CDR3 amino acid sequence is: CSARAADSENQPQHF. The DNA sequence follows: TGCAGTGCTAGGGCGGCGGACAGCGAAAATCAGCCCCAGCATTTT.